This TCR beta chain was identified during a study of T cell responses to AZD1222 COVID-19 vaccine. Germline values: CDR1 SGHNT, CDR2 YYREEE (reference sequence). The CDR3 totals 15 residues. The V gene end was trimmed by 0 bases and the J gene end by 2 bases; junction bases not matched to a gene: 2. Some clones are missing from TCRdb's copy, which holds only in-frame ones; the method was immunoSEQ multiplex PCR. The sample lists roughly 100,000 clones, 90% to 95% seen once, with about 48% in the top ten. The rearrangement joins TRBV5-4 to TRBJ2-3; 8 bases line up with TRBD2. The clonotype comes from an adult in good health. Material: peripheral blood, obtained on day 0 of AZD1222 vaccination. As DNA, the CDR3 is TGTGCCAGCAGCTTGGGGACTAGCTACACAGATACGCAGTATTTT. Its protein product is CASSLGTSYTDTQYF.